This T cell receptor (beta chain) was obtained from a study of shared clonotypes between healthy human individuals. Data came from immunoSEQ multiplex PCR; TCRdb stores just in-frame clones and leaves some out. The data show about 2.3 million clones, roughly 92% seen once. Germline V lookup: CDR1 SGHNT, CDR2 YYREEE (reference sequence). The CDR3 has 15 residues. With 4 bases removed from V and 1 base from J, the gap between germline ends came to 14 bases. A note on this clone: This CDR3 is also generated by other DNA sequences in the sample.

Donors, without exception, were Caucasian adults residing in Nashville, Tennessee. Sequenced: naive CD4+ T cells from PBMCs. As to subset: CD45RA+ positively selected. The clonotype was recovered from a young man in good health. Some clones in this sample may be carry-over from other donors' samples. The V and J genes are TRBV5-4 and TRBJ1-1, with a weak D call TRBD1 (5 bases). Here the CDR3 reads CASSSPRGGNTEAFF. The CDR3 DNA reads as TGTGCCAGCAGCAGCCCAAGGGGTGGGAACACTGAAGCTTTCTTT. Drawing the rest from reference TRBV5-4 and TRBJ1-1, the complete variable domain is ETGVTQSPTHLIKTRGQQVTLRCSSQSGHNTVSWYQQALGQGPQFIFQYYREEENGRGNFPPRFSGLQFPNYSSELNVNALELDDSALYLCASSSPRGGNTEAFFGQGTRLTVV.